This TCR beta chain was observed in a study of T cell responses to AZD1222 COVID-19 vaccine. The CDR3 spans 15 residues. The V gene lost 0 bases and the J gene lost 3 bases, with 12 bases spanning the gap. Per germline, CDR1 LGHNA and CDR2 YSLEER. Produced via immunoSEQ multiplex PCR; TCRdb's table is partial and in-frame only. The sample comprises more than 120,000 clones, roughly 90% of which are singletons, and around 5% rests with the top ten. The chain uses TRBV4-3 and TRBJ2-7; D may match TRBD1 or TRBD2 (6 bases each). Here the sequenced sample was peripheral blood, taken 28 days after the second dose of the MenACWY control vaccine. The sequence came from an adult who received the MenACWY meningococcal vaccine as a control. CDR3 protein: CASSQDIGGNYEQYF. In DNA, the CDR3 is TGCGCCAGCAGCCAAGATATAGGGGGGAACTACGAGCAGTACTTC.